This entry is about one TCR beta chain. Its antigen is undetermined. The data stem from a study of cytomegalovirus exposure and HLA in healthy donors. Study outcomes and limitations: Listed as cytomegalovirus-associated were around 160 TCR beta chains.

Germline V CDR1 and CDR2: SNHLY, FYNNEI. CDR3 length: 14 residues. V lost 1 base, J lost 3 bases, and 9 bases lay in between. Sequenced by immunoSEQ multiplex PCR; TCRdb stores in-frame clones only, minus some. This table has under 250,000 clones, around nine tenths appearing once. The chain links TRBV2 to TRBJ1-2, with D unresolved. The receptor was derived from a man between 18 and 35 years old in good health and CMV-seronegative. What was sequenced was PBMCs. The CDR3 sequence: CASSEGLSDYGYTF. The CDR3 DNA sequence: TGTGCCAGCAGTGAAGGACTTTCTGACTATGGCTACACCTTC.